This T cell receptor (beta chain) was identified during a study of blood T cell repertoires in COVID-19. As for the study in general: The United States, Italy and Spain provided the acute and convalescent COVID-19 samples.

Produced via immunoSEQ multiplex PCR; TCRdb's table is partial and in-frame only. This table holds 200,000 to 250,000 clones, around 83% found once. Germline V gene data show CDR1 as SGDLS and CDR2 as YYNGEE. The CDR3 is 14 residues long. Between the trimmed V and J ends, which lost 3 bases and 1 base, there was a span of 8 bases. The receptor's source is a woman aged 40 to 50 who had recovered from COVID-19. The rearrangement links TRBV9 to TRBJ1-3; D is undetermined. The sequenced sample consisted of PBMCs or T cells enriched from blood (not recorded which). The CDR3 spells CASSGRVSGNTIYF. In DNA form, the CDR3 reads TGTGCCAGCAGCGGACGGGTTTCTGGAAACACCATATATTTT.